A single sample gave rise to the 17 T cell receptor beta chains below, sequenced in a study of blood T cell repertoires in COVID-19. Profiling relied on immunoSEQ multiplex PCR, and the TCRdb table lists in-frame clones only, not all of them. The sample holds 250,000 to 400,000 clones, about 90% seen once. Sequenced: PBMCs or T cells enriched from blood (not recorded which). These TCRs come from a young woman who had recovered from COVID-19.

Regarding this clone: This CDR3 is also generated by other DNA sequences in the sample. CDR3 nucleotides: TGTGCCAGCAGCTTAAGGCAGGGTAATCAGCCCCAGCATTTT. Protein: CASSLRQGNQPQHF. This chain uses TRBV7-2 with TRBJ1-5, with a weak D call TRBD1 (5 bases). Trimming pared 2 bases from V and 4 bases from J, leaving 9 bases between. Per germline, CDR1 SGHTA and CDR2 FQGNSA. The CDR3 is made up of 14 amino acids.

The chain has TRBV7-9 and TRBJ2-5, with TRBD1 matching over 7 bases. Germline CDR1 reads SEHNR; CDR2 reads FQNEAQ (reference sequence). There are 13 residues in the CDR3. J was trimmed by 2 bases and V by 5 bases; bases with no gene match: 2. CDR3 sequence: CASSVQGQETQYF. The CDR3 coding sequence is TGTGCCAGCAGCGTACAGGGGCAAGAGACCCAGTACTTC.

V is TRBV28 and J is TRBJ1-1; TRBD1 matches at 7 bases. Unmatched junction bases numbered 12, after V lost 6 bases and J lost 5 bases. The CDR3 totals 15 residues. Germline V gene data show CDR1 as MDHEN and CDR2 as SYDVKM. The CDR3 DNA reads TGTGCCAGCAGCCTTGGGACAGACATTAGGACTGAAGCTTTCTTT. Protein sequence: CASSLGTDIRTEAFF.

CDR3 region: CASSASQGFEQFF. In DNA, the CDR3 is TGTGCCAGCAGCGCTTCCCAGGGATTCGAGCAGTTCTTC. This sequence joins TRBV12-3 or TRBV12-4 and TRBJ2-1; maybe TRBD1 (5 bases). This CDR3 is 13 amino acids long. Between the trimmed V and J ends, which lost 6 bases and 10 bases, there was a span of 16 bases.

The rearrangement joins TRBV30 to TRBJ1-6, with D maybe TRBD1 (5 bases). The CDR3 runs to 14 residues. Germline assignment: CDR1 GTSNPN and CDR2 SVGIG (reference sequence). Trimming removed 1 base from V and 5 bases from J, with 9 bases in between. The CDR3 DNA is TGTGCCTGGAGTGGACAGAGAAATAATTCACCCCTCCACTTT. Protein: CAWSGQRNNSPLHF.

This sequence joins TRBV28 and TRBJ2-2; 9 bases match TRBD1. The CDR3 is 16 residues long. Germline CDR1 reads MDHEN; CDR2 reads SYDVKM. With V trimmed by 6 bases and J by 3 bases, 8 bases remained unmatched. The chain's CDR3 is CASRLSRDRDTGELFF. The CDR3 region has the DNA TGTGCCAGCAGACTTTCCCGGGACAGGGACACCGGGGAGCTGTTTTTT.

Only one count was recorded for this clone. The DNA for the CDR3 is TGTGCCACCAGTGACCCTGGGACTAGCGGGGGGCCATACAATGAGCAGTTCTTC. Amino acid sequence: CATSDPGTSGGPYNEQFF. The gene calls are TRBV24-1 and TRBJ2-1; 15 nucleotides match TRBD2. The CDR3 is made up of 18 amino acids. Unmatched junction bases numbered 7, after V lost 4 bases and J lost 4 bases. Germline assignment: CDR1 KGHDR and CDR2 SFDVKD.

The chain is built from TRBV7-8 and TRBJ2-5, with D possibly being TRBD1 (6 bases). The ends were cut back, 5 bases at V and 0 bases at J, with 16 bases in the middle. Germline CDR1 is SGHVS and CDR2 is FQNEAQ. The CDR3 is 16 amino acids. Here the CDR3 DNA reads TGTGCCAGCAGCCCGAGACAGGCCGATTACCAAGAGACCCAGTACTTC. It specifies CASSPRQADYQETQYF.

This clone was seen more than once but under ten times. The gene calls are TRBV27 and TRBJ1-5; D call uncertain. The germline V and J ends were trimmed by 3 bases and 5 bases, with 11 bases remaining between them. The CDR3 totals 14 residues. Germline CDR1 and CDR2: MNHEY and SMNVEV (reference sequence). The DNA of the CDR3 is TGTGCCAGCAGTTTCGCAGAGACTGATCAGCCCCAGCATTTT. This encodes CASSFAETDQPQHF.

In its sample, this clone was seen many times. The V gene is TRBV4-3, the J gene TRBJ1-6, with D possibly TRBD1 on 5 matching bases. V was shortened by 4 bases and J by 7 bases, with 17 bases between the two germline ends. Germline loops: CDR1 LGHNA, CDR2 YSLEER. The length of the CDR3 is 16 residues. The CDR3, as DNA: TGCGCCAGCAGCCCTCTCGGACAAGGGGCCAATTCACCCCTCCACTTT. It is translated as CASSPLGQGANSPLHF.

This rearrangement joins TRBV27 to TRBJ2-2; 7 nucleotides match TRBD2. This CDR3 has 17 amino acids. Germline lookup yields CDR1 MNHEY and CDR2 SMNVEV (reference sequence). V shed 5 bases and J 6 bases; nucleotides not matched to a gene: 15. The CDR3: CASSPSLWAGRAGELFF. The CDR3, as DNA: TGTGCCAGCAGTCCGTCCCTCTGGGCAGGGAGGGCCGGGGAGCTGTTTTTT.

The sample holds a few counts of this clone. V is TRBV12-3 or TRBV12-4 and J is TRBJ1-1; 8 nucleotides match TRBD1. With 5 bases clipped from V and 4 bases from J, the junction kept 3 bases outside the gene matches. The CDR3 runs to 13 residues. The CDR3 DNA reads TGTGCCAGCAGTCGGACAGGGCGCACTGAAGCTTTCTTT. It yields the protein CASSRTGRTEAFF.

Written as DNA, the CDR3 is TGTGCCAGCAGTTTACCAGCGGGGGGCACAGATACGCAGTATTTT. Translating gives CASSLPAGGTDTQYF. The chain couples TRBV28 to TRBJ2-3; 8 bases line up with TRBD2. This CDR3 is built from 15 residues. With 2 bases clipped from V and 1 base from J, the junction kept 2 bases outside the gene matches. The germline V gene has CDR1 MDHEN and CDR2 SYDVKM. The entire variable domain, with the rest obtained from reference TRBV28 and TRBJ2-3, is as follows: DVKVTQSSRYLVKRTGEKVFLECVQDMDHENMFWYRQDPGLGLRLIYFSYDVKMKEKGDIPEGYSVSREKKERFSLILESASTNQTSMYLCASSLPAGGTDTQYFGPGTRLTVL.

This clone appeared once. CDR3 coding DNA: TGTGCCAGCAGCTTAGACGGGTGGCTATCTAGCACAGATACGCAGTATTTT. It translates to CASSLDGWLSSTDTQYF. The chain uses TRBV11-2 and TRBJ2-3; D gene uncertain. The V and J ends lost 0 bases and 0 bases respectively, with 13 bases between them. This CDR3 is built from 17 residues. CDR1 SGHAT and CDR2 FQNNGV come from the germline V gene.

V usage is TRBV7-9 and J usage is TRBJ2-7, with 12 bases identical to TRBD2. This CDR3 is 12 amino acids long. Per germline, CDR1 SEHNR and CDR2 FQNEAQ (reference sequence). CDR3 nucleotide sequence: TGTGCCAGCAGCTTAGGCTCTAGCGGGGGGGACGTC. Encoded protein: CASSLGSSGGDV.

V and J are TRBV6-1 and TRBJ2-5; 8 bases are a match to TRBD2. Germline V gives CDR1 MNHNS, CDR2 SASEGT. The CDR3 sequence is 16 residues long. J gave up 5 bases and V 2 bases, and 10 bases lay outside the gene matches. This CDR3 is CASSESGGLVGETQYF. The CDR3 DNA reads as TGTGCCAGCAGTGAAAGCGGGGGACTAGTCGGGGAGACCCAGTACTTC.

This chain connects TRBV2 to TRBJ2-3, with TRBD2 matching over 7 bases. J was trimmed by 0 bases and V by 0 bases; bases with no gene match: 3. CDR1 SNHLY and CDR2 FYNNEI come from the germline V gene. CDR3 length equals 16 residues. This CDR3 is CASSEAGGGSTDTQYF. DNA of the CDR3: TGTGCCAGCAGTGAAGCGGGGGGGGGAAGCACAGATACGCAGTATTTT.